This T cell receptor (beta chain) emerged from a study of blood T cell repertoires in COVID-19. About the research overall: Sites in the United States, Italy and Spain provided acute and convalescent COVID-19 samples. PBMCs, B-cell-depleted T cells, or T cells were the source of the cDNA or gDNA that made up the material.

As handled by the study authors: Amplified reference gene primers provided the basis for estimating nucleated cell counts. The protocol was immunoSEQ multiplex PCR, while the TCRdb copy is restricted to in-frame clones and leaves out a portion. V, J and clone size are taken as reported in that table, and D and trimming were inferred from the DNA itself. The table shows about 49,000 clones, with around four fifths occurring only once. Per germline, CDR1 MNHEY and CDR2 SVGAGI. The CDR3 contains 12 residues. Trimming took 6 bases from V and 8 from J; bases not matched to a gene: 6. The rearrangement uses TRBV6-5 and TRBJ1-2, with 7 bases matching TRBD1. Sequences were obtained from peripheral blood. The receptor was derived from a woman aged 60-70 years with acute or convalescent COVID-19. CDR3: CASRTGTAGYTF. Here the CDR3 DNA reads TGTGCCAGCAGGACAGGGACGGCCGGCTACACCTTC.